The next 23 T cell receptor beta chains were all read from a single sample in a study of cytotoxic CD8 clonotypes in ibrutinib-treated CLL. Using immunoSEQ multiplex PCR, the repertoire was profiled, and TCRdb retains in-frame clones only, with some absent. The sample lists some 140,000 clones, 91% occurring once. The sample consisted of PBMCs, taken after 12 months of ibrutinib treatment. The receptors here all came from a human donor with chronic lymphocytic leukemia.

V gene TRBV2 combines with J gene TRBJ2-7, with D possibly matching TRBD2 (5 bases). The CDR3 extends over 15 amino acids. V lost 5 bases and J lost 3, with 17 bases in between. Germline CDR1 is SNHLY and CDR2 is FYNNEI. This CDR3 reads CASSPLPRGFYEQYF. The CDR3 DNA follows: TGTGCCAGCAGTCCCTTGCCCCGCGGGTTCTACGAGCAGTACTTC.

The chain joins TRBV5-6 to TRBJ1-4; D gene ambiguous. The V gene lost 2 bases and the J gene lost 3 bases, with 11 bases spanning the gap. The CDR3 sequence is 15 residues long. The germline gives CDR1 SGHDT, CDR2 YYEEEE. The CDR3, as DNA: TGTGCCAGCAGCTTCCGGCAGCCTCCTAATGAAAAACTGTTTTTT. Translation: CASSFRQPPNEKLFF.

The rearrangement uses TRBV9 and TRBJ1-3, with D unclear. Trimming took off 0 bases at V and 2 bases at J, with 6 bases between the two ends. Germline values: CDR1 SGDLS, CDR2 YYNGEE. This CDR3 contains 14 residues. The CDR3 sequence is CASSVAGTGNTIYF. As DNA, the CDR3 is TGTGCCAGCAGCGTAGCTGGTACTGGAAACACCATATATTTT.

CDR3 region: CASSPGAGETQYF. CDR3 nucleotide sequence: TGTGCCAGCTCACCGGGGGCCGGGGAGACCCAGTACTTC. The chain couples TRBV18 to TRBJ2-5; tentatively, D is TRBD1 (6 bases). The length of the CDR3 is 13 residues. Trimming shortened V by 3 bases and J by 5 bases, and 10 bases separated the two germline ends. Germline-derived CDR1 and CDR2 are KGHSH and LQKENI.

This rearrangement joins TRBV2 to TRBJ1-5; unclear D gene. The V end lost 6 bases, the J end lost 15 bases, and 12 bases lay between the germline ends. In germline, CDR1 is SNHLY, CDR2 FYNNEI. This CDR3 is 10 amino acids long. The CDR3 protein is CASRGPYWHF. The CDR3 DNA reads TGTGCCAGCAGGGGTCCTTATTGGCATTTT.

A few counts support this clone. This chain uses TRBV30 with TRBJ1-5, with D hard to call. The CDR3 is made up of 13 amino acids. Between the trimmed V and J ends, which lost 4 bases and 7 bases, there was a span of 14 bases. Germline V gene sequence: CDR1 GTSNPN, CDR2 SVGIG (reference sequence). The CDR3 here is CAWTRAGGQPQHF. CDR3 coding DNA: TGTGCCTGGACCCGGGCGGGCGGACAGCCCCAGCATTTT.

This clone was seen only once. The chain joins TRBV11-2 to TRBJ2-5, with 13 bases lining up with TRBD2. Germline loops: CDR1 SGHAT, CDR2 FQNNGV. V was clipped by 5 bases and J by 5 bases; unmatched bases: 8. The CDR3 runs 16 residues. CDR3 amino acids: CASSPQGLAGWETQYF. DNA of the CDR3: TGTGCCAGCAGCCCCCAGGGACTAGCGGGATGGGAGACCCAGTACTTC. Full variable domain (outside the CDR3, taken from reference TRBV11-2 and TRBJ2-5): EAGVAQSPRYKIIEKRQSVAFWCNPISGHATLYWYQQILGQGPKLLIQFQNNGVVDDSQLPKDRFSAERLKGVDSTLKIQPAKLEDSAVYLCASSPQGLAGWETQYFGPGTRLLVL.

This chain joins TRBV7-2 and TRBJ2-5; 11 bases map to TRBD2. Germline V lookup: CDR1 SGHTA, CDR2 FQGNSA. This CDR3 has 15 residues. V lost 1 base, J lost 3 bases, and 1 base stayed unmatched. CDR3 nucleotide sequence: TGTGCCAGCAGCTTAGTGACTAGCGGGAAAGAGACCCAGTACTTC. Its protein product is CASSLVTSGKETQYF.

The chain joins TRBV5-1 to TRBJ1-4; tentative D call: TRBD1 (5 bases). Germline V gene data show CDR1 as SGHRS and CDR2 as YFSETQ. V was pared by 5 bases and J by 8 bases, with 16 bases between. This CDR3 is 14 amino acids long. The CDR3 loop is CASRLPGRSEKLFF. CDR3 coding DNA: TGCGCCAGCAGGCTACCGGGGCGGTCGGAAAAACTGTTTTTT. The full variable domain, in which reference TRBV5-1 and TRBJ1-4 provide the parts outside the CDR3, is KAGVTQTPRYLIKTRGQQVTLSCSPISGHRSVSWYQQTPGQGLQFLFEYFSETQRNKGNFPGRFSGRQFSNSRSEMNVSTLELGDSALYLCASRLPGRSEKLFFGSGTQLSVL.

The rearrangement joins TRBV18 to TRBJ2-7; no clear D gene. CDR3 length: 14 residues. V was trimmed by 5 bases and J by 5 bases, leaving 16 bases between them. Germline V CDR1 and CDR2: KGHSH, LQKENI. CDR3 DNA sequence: TGTGCCAGCTCATTTGGCGTGGGATCGAACGAGCAGTACTTC. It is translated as CASSFGVGSNEQYF.

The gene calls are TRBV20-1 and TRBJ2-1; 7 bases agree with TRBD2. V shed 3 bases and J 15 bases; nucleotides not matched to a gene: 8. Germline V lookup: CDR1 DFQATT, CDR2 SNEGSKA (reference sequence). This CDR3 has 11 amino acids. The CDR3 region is CSASPGLYLFF. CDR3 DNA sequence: TGCAGTGCTAGCCCGGGACTATATCTGTTCTTC.

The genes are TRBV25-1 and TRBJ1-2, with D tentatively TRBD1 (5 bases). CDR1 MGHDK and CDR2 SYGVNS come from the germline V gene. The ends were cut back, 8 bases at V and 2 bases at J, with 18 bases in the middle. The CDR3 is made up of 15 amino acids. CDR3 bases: TGTGCCAGCGGAGGGGACCCAACATCCAACTATGGCTACACCTTC. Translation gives CASGGDPTSNYGYTF.

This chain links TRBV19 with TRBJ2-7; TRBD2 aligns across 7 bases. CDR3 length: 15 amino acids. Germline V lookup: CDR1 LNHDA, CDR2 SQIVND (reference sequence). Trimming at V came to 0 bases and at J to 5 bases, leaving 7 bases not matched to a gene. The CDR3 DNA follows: TGTGCCAGTAGTATAGAAGGCGGGAGCTGGGACGAGCAGTACTTC. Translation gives CASSIEGGSWDEQYF.

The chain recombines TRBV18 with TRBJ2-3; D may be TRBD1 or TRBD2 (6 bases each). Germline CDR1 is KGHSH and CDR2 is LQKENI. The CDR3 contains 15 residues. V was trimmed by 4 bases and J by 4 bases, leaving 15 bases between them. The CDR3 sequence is CASSLIAEGADTQYF. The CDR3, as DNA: TGTGCCAGCTCACTAATAGCGGAGGGGGCAGATACGCAGTATTTT.

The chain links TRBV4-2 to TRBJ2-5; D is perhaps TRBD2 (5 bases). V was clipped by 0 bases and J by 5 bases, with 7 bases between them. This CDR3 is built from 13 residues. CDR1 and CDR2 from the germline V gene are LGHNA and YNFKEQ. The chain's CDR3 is CASSQERGETQYF. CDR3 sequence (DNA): TGTGCCAGCAGCCAAGAGAGAGGGGAGACCCAGTACTTC.

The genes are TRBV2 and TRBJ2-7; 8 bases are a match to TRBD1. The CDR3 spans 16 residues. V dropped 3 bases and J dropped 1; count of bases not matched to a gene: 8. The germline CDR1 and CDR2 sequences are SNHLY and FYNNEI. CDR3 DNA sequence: TGTGCCAGCAGTGAGGCCCCGGGACAGGTTTCCTACGAGCAGTACTTC. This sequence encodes CASSEAPGQVSYEQYF.

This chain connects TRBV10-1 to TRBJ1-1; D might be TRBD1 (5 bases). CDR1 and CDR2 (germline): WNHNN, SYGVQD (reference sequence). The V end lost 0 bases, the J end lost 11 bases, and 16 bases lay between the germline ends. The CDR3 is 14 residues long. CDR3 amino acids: CASSESGVAFEAFF. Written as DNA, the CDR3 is TGCGCCAGCAGTGAGTCGGGGGTAGCCTTTGAGGCTTTCTTT.

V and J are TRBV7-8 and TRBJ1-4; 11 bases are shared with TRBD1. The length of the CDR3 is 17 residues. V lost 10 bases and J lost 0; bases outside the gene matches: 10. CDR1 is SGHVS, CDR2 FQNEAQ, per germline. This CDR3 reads CATRTGGNVATNEKLFF. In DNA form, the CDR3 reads TGTGCCACCCGGACAGGGGGCAATGTTGCAACTAATGAAAAACTGTTTTTT.

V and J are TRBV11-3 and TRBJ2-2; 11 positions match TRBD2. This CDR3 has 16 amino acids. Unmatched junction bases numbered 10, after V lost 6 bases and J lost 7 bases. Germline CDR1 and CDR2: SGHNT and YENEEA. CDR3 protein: CASSFLAGGFGGELFF. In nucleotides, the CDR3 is TGTGCCAGCAGTTTCCTAGCGGGAGGATTCGGCGGGGAGCTGTTTTTT. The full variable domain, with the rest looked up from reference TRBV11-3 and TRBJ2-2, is EAGVVQSPRYKIIEKKQPVAFWCNPISGHNTLYWYLQNLGQGPELLIRYENEEAVDDSQLPKDRFSAERLKGVDSTLKIQPAELGDSAVYLCASSFLAGGFGGELFFGEGSRLTVL.

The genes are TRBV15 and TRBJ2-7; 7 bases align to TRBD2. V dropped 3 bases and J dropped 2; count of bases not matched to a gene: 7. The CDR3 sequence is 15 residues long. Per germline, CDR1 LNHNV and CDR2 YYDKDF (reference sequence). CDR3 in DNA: TGTGCCACCAGCAGGGGACTACCAACCACCTACGAGCAGTACTTC. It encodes CATSRGLPTTYEQYF. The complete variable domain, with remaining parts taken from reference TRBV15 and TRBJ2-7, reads DAMVIQNPRYQVTQFGKPVTLSCSQTLNHNVMYWYQQKSSQAPKLLFHYYDKDFNNEADTPDNFQSRRPNTSFCFLDIRSPGLGDTAMYLCATSRGLPTTYEQYFGPGTRLTVT.

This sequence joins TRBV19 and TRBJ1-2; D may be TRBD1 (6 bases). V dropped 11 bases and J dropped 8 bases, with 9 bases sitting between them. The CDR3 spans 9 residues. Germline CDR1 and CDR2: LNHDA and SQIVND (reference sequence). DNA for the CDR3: TGTGCCGGAACAGGGGGCTACACCTTC. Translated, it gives CAGTGGYTF.

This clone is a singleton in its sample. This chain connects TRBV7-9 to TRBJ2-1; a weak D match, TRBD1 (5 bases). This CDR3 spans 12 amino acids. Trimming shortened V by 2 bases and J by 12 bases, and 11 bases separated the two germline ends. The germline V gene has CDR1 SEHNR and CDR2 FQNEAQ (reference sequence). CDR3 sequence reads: CASSLMQGGQFF. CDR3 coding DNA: TGTGCCAGCAGCTTAATGCAGGGCGGGCAGTTCTTC.

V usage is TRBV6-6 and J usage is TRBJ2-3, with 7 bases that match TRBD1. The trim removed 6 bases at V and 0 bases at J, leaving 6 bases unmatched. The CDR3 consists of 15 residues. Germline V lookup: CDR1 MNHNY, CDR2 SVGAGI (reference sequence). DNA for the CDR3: TGTGCCAGCAGCCCCGGACAGGATAGCACAGATACGCAGTATTTT. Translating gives CASSPGQDSTDTQYF.